This record covers a single T cell receptor beta chain. What it binds is unknown. This sample was included in a study of cytomegalovirus exposure and HLA in healthy donors. Study-wide results and caveats: An analysis that was carried out later associated some 17,000 TCR beta sequences with HLA alleles at 0.05 false discovery rate. The investigators catalogued 150 to 200 TCR beta chains as cytomegalovirus-associated. Several of the most significant clusters appeared, in a later analysis, to be linked to common viral pathogens.

60 Vbeta and 13 Jbeta primers were used in PCR. Data came from immunoSEQ multiplex PCR; TCRdb stores just in-frame clones and leaves some out. Among 150,000 or so clones listed, over 75% were seen once. CDR3 length: 14 residues. The germline V gene encodes CDR1 SGHAT and CDR2 FQNNGV. Between the trimmed V and J ends, which lost 5 bases and 4 bases, there was a span of 15 bases. At collection, donors were nominally healthy, but unrecorded immune exposures were probable. What was sequenced was PBMCs. The genes are TRBV11-2 and TRBJ2-7; perhaps TRBD2 as D (5 bases). The TCR was taken from a woman aged 25 to 39 in good health and CMV-seronegative. This CDR3 is CASSPGGGRYEQYF. Here the CDR3 DNA reads TGTGCCAGCAGCCCGGGCGGAGGAAGGTACGAGCAGTACTTC.